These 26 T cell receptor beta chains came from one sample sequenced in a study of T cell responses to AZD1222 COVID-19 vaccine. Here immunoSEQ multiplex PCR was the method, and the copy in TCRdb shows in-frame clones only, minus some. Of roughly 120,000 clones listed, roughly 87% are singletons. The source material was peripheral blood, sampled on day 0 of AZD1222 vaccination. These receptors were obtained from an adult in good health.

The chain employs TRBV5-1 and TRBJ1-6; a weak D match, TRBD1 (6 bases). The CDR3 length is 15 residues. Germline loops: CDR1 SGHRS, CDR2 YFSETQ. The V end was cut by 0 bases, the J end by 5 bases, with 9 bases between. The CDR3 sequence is CASSLGRGDNSPLHF. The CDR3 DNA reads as TGCGCCAGCAGCTTGGGCAGGGGCGATAATTCACCCCTCCACTTT. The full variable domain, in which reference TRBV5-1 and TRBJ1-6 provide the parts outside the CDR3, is KAGVTQTPRYLIKTRGQQVTLSCSPISGHRSVSWYQQTPGQGLQFLFEYFSETQRNKGNFPGRFSGRQFSNSRSEMNVSTLELGDSALYLCASSLGRGDNSPLHFGNGTRLTVT.

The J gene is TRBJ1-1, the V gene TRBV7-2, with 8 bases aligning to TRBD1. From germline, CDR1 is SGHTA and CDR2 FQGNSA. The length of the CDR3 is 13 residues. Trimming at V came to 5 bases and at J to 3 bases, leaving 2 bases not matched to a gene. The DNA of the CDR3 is TGTGCCAGCAGCCTGGACAGGGACACTGAAGCTTTCTTT. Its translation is CASSLDRDTEAFF.

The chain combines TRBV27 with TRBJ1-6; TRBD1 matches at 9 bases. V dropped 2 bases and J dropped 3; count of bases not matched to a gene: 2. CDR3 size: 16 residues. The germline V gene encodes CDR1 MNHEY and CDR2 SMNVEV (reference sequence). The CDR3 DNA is TGTGCCAGCAGTTTAGGGACAGGGTTCTATAATTCACCCCTCCACTTT. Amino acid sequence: CASSLGTGFYNSPLHF.

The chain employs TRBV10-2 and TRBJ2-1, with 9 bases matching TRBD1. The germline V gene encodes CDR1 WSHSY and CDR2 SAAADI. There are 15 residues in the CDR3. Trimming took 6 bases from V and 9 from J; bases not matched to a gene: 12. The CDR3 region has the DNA TGCGCCAGCAGAGACGCCGGGACAGGGTATCGTGAGCAGTTCTTC. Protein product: CASRDAGTGYREQFF.

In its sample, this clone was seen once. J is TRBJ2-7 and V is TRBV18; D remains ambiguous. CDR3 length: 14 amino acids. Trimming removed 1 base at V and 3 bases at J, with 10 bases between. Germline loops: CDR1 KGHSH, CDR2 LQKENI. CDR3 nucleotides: TGTGCCAGCTCACCACATAGGAACTTCTACGAGCAGTACTTC. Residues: CASSPHRNFYEQYF.

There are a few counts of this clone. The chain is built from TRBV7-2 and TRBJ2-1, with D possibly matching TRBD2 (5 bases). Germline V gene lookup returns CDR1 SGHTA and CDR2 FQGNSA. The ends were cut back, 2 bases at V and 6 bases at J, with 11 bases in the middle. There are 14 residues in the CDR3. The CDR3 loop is CASSLFQDSNEQFF. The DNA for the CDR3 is TGTGCCAGCAGCTTATTCCAGGACTCCAATGAGCAGTTCTTC.

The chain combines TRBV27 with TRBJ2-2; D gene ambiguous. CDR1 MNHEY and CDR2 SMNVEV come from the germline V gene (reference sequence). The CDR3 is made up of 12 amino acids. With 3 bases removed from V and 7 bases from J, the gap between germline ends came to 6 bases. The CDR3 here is CASSFPFGELFF. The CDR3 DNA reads TGTGCCAGCAGTTTCCCATTCGGGGAGCTGTTTTTT.

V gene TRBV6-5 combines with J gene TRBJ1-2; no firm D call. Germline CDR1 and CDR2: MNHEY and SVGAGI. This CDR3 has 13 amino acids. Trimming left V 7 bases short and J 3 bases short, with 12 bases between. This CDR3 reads CASTTRRDYGYTF. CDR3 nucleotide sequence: TGTGCCAGCACGACAAGGAGAGACTATGGCTACACCTTC.

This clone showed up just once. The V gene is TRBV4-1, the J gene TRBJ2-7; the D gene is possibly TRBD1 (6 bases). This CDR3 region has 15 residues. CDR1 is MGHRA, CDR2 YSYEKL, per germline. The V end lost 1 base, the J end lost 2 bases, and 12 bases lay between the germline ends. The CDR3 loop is CASSQVEGDTYEQYF. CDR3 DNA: TGCGCCAGCAGCCAAGTAGAGGGGGACACCTACGAGCAGTACTTC.

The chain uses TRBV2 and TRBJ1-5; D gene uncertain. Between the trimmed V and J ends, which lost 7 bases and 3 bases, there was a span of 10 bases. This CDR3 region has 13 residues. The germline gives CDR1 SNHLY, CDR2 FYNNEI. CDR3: CASMETVNQPQHF. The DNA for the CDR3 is TGTGCCAGCATGGAAACGGTCAATCAGCCCCAGCATTTT.

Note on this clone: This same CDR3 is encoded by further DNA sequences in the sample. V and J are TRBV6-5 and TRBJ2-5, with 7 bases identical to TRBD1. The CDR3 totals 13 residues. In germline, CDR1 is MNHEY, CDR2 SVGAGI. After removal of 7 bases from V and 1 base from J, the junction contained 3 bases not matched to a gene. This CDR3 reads CASTRDSQETQYF. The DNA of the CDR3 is TGTGCCAGCACCCGGGACAGCCAAGAGACCCAGTACTTC.

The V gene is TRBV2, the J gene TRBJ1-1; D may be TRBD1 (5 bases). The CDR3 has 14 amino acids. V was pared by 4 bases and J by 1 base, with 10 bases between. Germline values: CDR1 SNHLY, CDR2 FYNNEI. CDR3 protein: CASSAGGGNTEAFF. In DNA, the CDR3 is TGTGCCAGCAGTGCCGGCGGGGGGAACACTGAAGCTTTCTTT.

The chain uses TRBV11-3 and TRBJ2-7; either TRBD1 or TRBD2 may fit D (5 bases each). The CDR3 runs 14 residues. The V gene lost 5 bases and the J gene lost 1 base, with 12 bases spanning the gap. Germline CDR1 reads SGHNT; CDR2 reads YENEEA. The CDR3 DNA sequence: TGTGCCAGCAGCCCGGGACCGATTTCCTACGAGCAGTACTTC. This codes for CASSPGPISYEQYF.

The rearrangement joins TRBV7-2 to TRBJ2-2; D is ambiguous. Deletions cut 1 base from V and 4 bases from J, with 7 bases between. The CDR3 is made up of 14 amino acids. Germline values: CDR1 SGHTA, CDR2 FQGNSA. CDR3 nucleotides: TGTGCCAGCAGCTTAGGGGTGAGCACCGGGGAGCTGTTTTTT. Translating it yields CASSLGVSTGELFF.

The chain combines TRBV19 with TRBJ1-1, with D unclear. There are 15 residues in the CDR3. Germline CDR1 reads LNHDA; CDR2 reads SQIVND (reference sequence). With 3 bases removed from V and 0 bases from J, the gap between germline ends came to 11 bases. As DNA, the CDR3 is TGTGCCAGTAGTATCGTTGGACGGTTGAACACTGAAGCTTTCTTT. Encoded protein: CASSIVGRLNTEAFF.

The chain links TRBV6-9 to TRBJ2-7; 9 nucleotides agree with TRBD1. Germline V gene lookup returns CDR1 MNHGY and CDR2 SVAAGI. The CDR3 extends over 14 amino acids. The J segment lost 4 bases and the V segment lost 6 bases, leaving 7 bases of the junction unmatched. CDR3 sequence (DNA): TGTGCCAGCAGGTACGGACAGGGGCAGTACGAGCAGTACTTC. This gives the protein CASRYGQGQYEQYF.

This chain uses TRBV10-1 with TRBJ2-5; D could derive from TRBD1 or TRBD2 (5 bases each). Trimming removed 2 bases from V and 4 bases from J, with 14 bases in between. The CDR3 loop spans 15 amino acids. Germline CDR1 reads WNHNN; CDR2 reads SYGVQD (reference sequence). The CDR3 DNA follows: TGCGCCAGCAGTGAGGGGCAGGGAGTTGGAGAGACCCAGTACTTC. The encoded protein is CASSEGQGVGETQYF.

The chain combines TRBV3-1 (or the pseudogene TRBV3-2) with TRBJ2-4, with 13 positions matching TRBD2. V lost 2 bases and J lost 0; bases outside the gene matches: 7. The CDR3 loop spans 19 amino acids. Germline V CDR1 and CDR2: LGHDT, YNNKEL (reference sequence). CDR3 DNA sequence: TGTGCCAGCAGCCAAACGGGACTAGCGGGGTTTCGAGCCAAAAACATTCAGTACTTC. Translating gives CASSQTGLAGFRAKNIQYF.

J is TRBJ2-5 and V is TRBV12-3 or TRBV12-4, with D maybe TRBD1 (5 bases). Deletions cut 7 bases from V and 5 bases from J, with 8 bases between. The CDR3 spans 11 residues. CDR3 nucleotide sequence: TGTGCCAGCACCAAGGGGGAGACCCAGTACTTC. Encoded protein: CASTKGETQYF.

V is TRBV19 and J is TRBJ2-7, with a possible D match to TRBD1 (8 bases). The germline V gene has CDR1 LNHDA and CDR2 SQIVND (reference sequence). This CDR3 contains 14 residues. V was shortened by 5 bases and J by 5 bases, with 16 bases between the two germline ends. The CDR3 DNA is TGTGCCAGTAGTCAACAGGGGGGGCTGGACGAGCAGTACTTC. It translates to CASSQQGGLDEQYF.

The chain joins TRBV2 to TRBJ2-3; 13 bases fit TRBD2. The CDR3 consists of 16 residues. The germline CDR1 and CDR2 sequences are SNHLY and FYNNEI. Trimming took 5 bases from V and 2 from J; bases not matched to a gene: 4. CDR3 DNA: TGTGCCAGCAGTAGGGGACTAGCGGGGAACACAGATACGCAGTATTTT. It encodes CASSRGLAGNTDTQYF.

The CDR3 sequence is CASSRGTEAFF. CDR3 nucleotides: TGCGCCAGCAGCCGGGGGACTGAAGCTTTCTTT. The rearrangement links TRBV5-1 to TRBJ1-1; TRBD1 might be the D (5 bases). V was clipped by 4 bases and J by 5 bases, with 6 bases between them. The CDR3 runs to 11 residues. The germline V gene has CDR1 SGHRS and CDR2 YFSETQ.

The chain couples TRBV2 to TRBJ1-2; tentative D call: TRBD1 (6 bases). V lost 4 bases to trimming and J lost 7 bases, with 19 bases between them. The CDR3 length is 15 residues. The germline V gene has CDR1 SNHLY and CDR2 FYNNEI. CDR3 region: CASSGLDSPLGGYTF. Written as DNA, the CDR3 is TGTGCCAGCAGTGGACTGGACAGTCCCCTAGGTGGCTACACCTTC.

The CDR3 DNA follows: TGTGCCAGCAGCGTAGGTCCGGGGGAGCTGTTTTTT. Translating gives CASSVGPGELFF. The chain links TRBV9 to TRBJ2-2; D uncertain. Germline V CDR1 and CDR2: SGDLS, YYNGEE. The CDR3 runs to 12 residues. V lost 0 bases and J lost 8, with 5 bases in between.

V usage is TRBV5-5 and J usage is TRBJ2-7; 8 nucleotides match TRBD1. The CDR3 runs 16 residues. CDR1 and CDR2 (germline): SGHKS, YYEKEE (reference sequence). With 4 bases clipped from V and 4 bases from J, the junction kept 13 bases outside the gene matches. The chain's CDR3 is CASSRVGQGAGYEQYF. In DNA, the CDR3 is TGTGCCAGCAGCCGAGTCGGGCAGGGGGCAGGTTACGAGCAGTACTTC.

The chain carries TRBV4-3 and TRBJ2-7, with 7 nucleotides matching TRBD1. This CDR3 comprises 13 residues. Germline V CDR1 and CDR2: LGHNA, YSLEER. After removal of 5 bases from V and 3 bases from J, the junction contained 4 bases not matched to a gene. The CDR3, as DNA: TGCGCCAGCAGCGCCGGGACAGACTACGAGCAGTACTTC. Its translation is CASSAGTDYEQYF.